The rows below give T cell receptor beta chains drawn from one sample of a study of siplizumab effects on memory and regulatory T cells. Clones were sequenced by immunoSEQ multiplex PCR, and TCRdb holds only the in-frame ones, with some missing. The data hold over 95,000 clones, with 80% to 95% observed a single time. The specimen was non-Treg CD4+ T cells sorted from blood. The receptors come from a human donor in good health. The CDR3 runs from the conserved cysteine through the conserved F or W. D genes are given only for firm matches. Size is omitted from some rows. Given values are once, few, many or a class for expanded clones.

d_call j_call cdr3_length v_call clone_size cdr3_aa cdr3_nt
NA TRBJ1-3 16 TRBV7-2 NA CASSLTYDLSGNTIYF TGTGCCAGCAGCTTAACTTACGACCTCTCTGGAAACACCATATATTTT
NA TRBJ1-4 12 TRBV10-3 NA CAHRTANEKLFF TGTGCACACCGGACGGCAAATGAAAAACTGTTTTTT
TRBD1 TRBJ2-5 15 TRBV7-7 NA CASSFGTGLQETQYF TGTGCCAGCAGCTTTGGGACAGGACTCCAAGAGACCCAGTACTTC
TRBD1 TRBJ2-7 15 TRBV11-3 NA CASSLGQGKAYEQYF TGTGCCAGCAGCTTAGGACAGGGGAAAGCCTACGAGCAGTACTTC
NA TRBJ1-1 15 TRBV9 NA CASSLGQSGYTEAFF TGTGCCAGCAGCCTAGGACAGAGCGGGTACACTGAAGCTTTCTTT
NA TRBJ2-5 13 TRBV11-3 NA CASSLGGQETQYF TGTGCCAGCAGCCTGGGGGGCCAAGAGACCCAGTACTTC
TRBD1 TRBJ1-6 14 TRBV7-2 NA CASSAGTAHSPLHF TGTGCCAGCAGCGCCGGGACAGCCCATTCACCCCTCCACTTT
TRBD1 TRBJ2-7 16 TRBV5-1 once CASSWTPGQYSYEQYF TGCGCCAGCAGCTGGACACCGGGACAGTACTCCTACGAGCAGTACTTC
NA TRBJ1-5 14 TRBV6-5 NA CASSYGTYDQPQHF TGTGCCAGCAGTTACGGGACATATGATCAGCCCCAGCATTTT
TRBD2 TRBJ2-7 16 TRBV28 few CASTYRGDRFLYEQYF TGTGCCAGCACTTACCGGGGGGATAGGTTCTTGTACGAGCAGTACTTC
NA TRBJ1-6 13 TRBV6-6 NA CASRPGYNSPLHF TGTGCCAGCAGACCGGGGTATAATTCACCCCTCCACTTT
NA TRBJ1-1 13 TRBV18 NA CASSPDGTTEAFF TGTGCCAGCTCACCCGATGGGACGACCGAAGCTTTCTTT
NA TRBJ1-5 17 TRBV21-1 NA CASSLFGRAVSNQPQHF TGTGCCAGCAGCCTGTTCGGCAGGGCCGTGAGTAATCAGCCCCAGCATTTT
NA TRBJ2-7 16 TRBV11-3 NA CASSLDRPATLLEQYF TGTGCCAGCAGCTTAGATCGTCCAGCCACCCTTTTGGAGCAGTACTTC
TRBD1 TRBJ2-7 14 TRBV18 once CASSPRTGGYEQYF TGTGCCAGCTCACCTAGGACAGGGGGCTACGAGCAGTACTTC